The present T cell receptor beta chain was sequenced within a study of T cells after yellow fever vaccination. One entry per CDR3 protein results from TCRdb running MiXCR on the 5' RACE reads. Of approximately 610,000 distinct CDR3 sequences in the sample, approximately 16% were seen once. CDR1 is DFQATT, CDR2 SNEGSKA, per germline (reference sequence). The ends were cut back, 2 bases at V and 1 base at J, with 15 bases in the middle. The CDR3 runs 17 residues. This chain uses TRBV20-1 with TRBJ1-6; tentative D call: TRBD1 (5 bases). The clonotype was recovered from a man younger than 35 who received the YFV17D yellow fever vaccine. The source was PBMCs, collected more than 4 days after the first yellow fever vaccination. CDR3 region: CSARSGTSGSYNSPLHF. DNA for the CDR3: TGCAGTGCTAGAAGCGGGACCTCAGGTTCCTATAATTCACCCCTCCACTTT.